This note documents a single TCR beta chain sequence. The assay, immunoSEQ v3.0, was run at survey level. The table came from immunoSEQ multiplex PCR; TCRdb's copy has only in-frame clones and leaves some out. The sample lists about 22,000 clones; 70% to 90% were seen once. This sample was included in a study of long-term antiretroviral therapy in people with HIV. This CDR3 is built from 13 residues. With 2 bases removed from V and 4 bases from J, the gap between germline ends came to 8 bases. Germline values: CDR1 SEHNR, CDR2 FQNEAQ (reference sequence). This chain joins TRBV7-9 and TRBJ1-1, with D maybe TRBD1 (6 bases). The clonotype comes from a man aged 40-49 years with HIV. The sample here was unsorted PBMCs, taken 1.6 years after starting antiretroviral therapy. The CDR3 nucleotides are TGTGCCAGCAGCTTACAGGGGTCCACTGAAGCTTTCTTT. Its protein is CASSLQGSTEAFF.